These 5 T cell receptor beta chains were sequenced from one sample in a study of T cells in Graves' hyperthyroidism and ophthalmopathy. Amplification of TCR beta CDR3 regions was performed using RNA transcripts as template. An initial round of RT-PCR targeting the TCR CDR3 relied on the HTBI primer set. A single record per CDR3 protein comes from TCRdb applying MiXCR to the multiplex PCR reads. The table lists just under 750,000 distinct CDR3 sequences, approximately 40% of them singletons. The sequenced material came from blood. Receptor source: a middle-aged woman with Graves' hyperthyroidism.

The chain joins TRBV7-2 to TRBJ1-4; D unclear. Deletions cut 5 bases from V and 0 bases from J, with 10 bases between. CDR1 is SGHTA, CDR2 FQGNSA, per germline. The CDR3 is 15 amino acids. CDR3 sequence reads: CASSQYLSTNEKLFF. The CDR3 nucleotides are TGTGCCAGCAGCCAATATCTGTCAACTAATGAAAAACTGTTTTTT.

This clonotype was detected many times. This rearrangement joins TRBV25-1 to TRBJ1-6, with 9 bases lining up with TRBD1. The CDR3 consists of 15 residues. The V gene's germline CDR1 is MGHDK and CDR2 SYGVNS. The J segment lost 8 bases and the V segment lost 5 bases, leaving 7 bases of the junction unmatched. In DNA, the CDR3 is TGTGCCAGCAGTCCACAGGGGGCGATTGATTCACCCCTCCACTTT. Translation: CASSPQGAIDSPLHF.

The gene calls are TRBV5-1 and TRBJ1-3, with D possibly being TRBD1 (5 bases). Germline values: CDR1 SGHRS, CDR2 YFSETQ. The CDR3 runs 16 residues. Trimming stripped 4 bases from V and 0 bases from J, with 14 bases between. The CDR3 region is CASSGGDGYSGNTIYF. The CDR3 DNA reads as TGCGCCAGCAGCGGGGGGGACGGGTACTCTGGAAACACCATATATTTT. Complete variable domain (other parts from reference TRBV5-1 and TRBJ1-3): KAGVTQTPRYLIKTRGQQVTLSCSPISGHRSVSWYQQTPGQGLQFLFEYFSETQRNKGNFPGRFSGRQFSNSRSEMNVSTLELGDSALYLCASSGGDGYSGNTIYFGEGSWLTVV.

The table lists this clonotype with a few counts. The chain is built from TRBV11-2 and TRBJ2-7, with TRBD1 identical over 7 bases. V gave up 4 bases and J gave up 2 bases; unmatched junction bases: 11. The CDR3 covers 16 residues. Germline CDR1 reads SGHAT; CDR2 reads FQNNGV. The CDR3 here is CASSSPSGGSTYEQYF. The CDR3 nucleotides read TGTGCCAGCAGCTCGCCCTCAGGGGGTTCAACCTACGAGCAGTACTTC.

As to this clonotype: A read error may produce the germline difference seen at one junction end. The chain combines TRBV10-3 with TRBJ2-7; D remains ambiguous. In germline, CDR1 is ENHRY, CDR2 SYGVKD. The CDR3 sequence is 15 residues long. DNA of the CDR3: TGTGCCAGCAGTAATACTGATAGTCACTCCTACGAGCAGTACTTC. Protein sequence: CASSNTDSHSYEQYF.